The 21 T cell receptor beta chains below come from one sample, sequenced in a study of cytotoxic CD8 clonotypes in ibrutinib-treated CLL. Assay: immunoSEQ multiplex PCR; the TCRdb copy retains only in-frame clones and omits some. The repertoire has 90,000 to 95,000 clones, more than 70% of them found once; the top ten carry around 23%. The sequencing here drew on PBMCs, taken after 24 months of ibrutinib treatment. The receptors were sampled from a human donor with chronic lymphocytic leukemia.

The V gene is TRBV30, the J gene TRBJ1-2; TRBD1 is a possible D gene (5 bases). Looked up from germline, CDR1 is GTSNPN and CDR2 is SVGIG (reference sequence). CDR3 length: 12 amino acids. V lost 0 bases and J 7 bases, leaving 9 bases between the germline ends. The CDR3 nucleotides are TGTGCCTGGAGTGTGTCAGGGACTGGCTACACCTTC. Protein sequence: CAWSVSGTGYTF.

The chain uses TRBV9 and TRBJ2-7; D uncertain. The CDR3 totals 18 residues. V lost 2 bases, J lost 2 bases, and 23 bases lay in between. Germline values: CDR1 SGDLS, CDR2 YYNGEE. For the CDR3, the DNA is TGTGCCAGCAGCGTCCCTAAAGTCCGGAGCGCCGAAACCTACGAGCAGTACTTC. Translation gives CASSVPKVRSAETYEQYF.

The chain carries TRBV5-1 and TRBJ2-1; 9 positions match TRBD1. The CDR3 has 15 amino acids. The germline V gene encodes CDR1 SGHRS and CDR2 YFSETQ. V gave up 4 bases and J gave up 4 bases; unmatched junction bases: 6. The CDR3, as DNA: TGCGCCAGCAGCATCGGGACAGGGAATTACAATGAGCAGTTCTTC. Residues: CASSIGTGNYNEQFF.

The V gene is TRBV6-4, the J gene TRBJ2-5; 7 nucleotides agree with TRBD1. Germline V gene lookup returns CDR1 MRHNA and CDR2 SNTAGT. With 4 bases clipped from V and 7 bases from J, the junction kept 9 bases outside the gene matches. The CDR3 runs to 14 residues. The CDR3 loop reads CASSAEGTARTQYF. Here the CDR3 DNA reads TGTGCCAGCAGTGCCGAGGGGACAGCCAGGACCCAGTACTTC.

V usage is TRBV19 and J usage is TRBJ2-7, with a weak D call TRBD2 (6 bases). Deletions cut 4 bases from V and 6 bases from J, with 16 bases between. The CDR3 contains 14 residues. Per the germline V gene, CDR1 is LNHDA and CDR2 is SQIVND (reference sequence). The DNA for the CDR3 is TGTGCCAGTAGTACCCGGGACGGGGGAGCCGAGCAGTACTTC. Translating gives CASSTRDGGAEQYF.

V usage is TRBV7-6 and J usage is TRBJ2-6; D gene uncertain. Germline assignment: CDR1 SGHVS and CDR2 FNYEAQ. The CDR3 is 12 amino acids. Deletions cut 6 bases from V and 2 bases from J, with 2 bases between. CDR3 sequence reads: CASRAGANVLTF. The CDR3, as DNA: TGTGCCAGCAGGGCTGGGGCCAACGTCCTGACTTTC.

This rearrangement joins TRBV28 to TRBJ2-3, with TRBD1 as a possible D gene (6 bases). This CDR3 has 15 amino acids. The V and J ends lost 6 bases and 6 bases respectively, with 19 bases between them. CDR1 MDHEN and CDR2 SYDVKM come from the germline V gene. In nucleotides, the CDR3 is TGTGCCAGCAGCCCACAGGGTGCCCTACGGGATACGCAGTATTTT. Translated: CASSPQGALRDTQYF.

This sequence joins TRBV2 and TRBJ2-3; TRBD2 matches at 9 bases. J lost 7 bases, V lost 5 bases, and 10 bases had no gene match. This CDR3 has 15 amino acids. Germline loops: CDR1 SNHLY, CDR2 FYNNEI. CDR3 protein: CASSRLAGEINTQYF. The CDR3 bases are TGTGCCAGCAGTAGGTTAGCGGGAGAGATTAATACGCAGTATTTT. Variable domain in full (rest from reference TRBV2 and TRBJ2-3): EPEVTQTPSHQVTQMGQEVILRCVPISNHLYFYWYRQILGQKVEFLVSFYNNEISEKSEIFDDQFSVERPDGSNFTLKIRSTKLEDSAMYFCASSRLAGEINTQYFGPGTRLTVL.

This chain joins TRBV11-2 and TRBJ1-1; D is possibly TRBD1 (6 bases). This CDR3 has 16 amino acids. Germline CDR1 reads SGHAT; CDR2 reads FQNNGV. V lost 3 bases and J 3 bases, leaving 17 bases between the germline ends. CDR3 sequence (DNA): TGTGCCAGCAGCTTCTACGGACAGCTAAGGGACACTGAAGCTTTCTTT. The encoded protein is CASSFYGQLRDTEAFF.

The V and J genes are TRBV27 and TRBJ2-5; 12 nucleotides agree with TRBD1. After removal of 3 bases from V and 2 bases from J, the junction contained 13 bases not matched to a gene. The V gene's germline CDR1 is MNHEY and CDR2 SMNVEV (reference sequence). This CDR3 is 19 amino acids long. The CDR3 region is CASSFVGQGAGSGQETQYF. CDR3 nucleotides: TGTGCCAGCAGTTTTGTGGGACAGGGGGCTGGTAGCGGGCAAGAGACCCAGTACTTC.

DNA of the CDR3: TGTGCCAGCAGCTCCGGGACTAGCGGTTCCTACGAGCAGTACTTC. It translates to CASSSGTSGSYEQYF. The chain combines TRBV2 with TRBJ2-7; 11 bases are a match to TRBD2. CDR3 length: 15 amino acids. Trimming cost V 6 bases and J 1 base; bases outside gene matches: 5. Germline CDR1 SNHLY, CDR2 FYNNEI.

The chain carries TRBV5-1 and TRBJ1-1, with D maybe TRBD1 (6 bases). V was shortened by 6 bases and J by 3 bases, with 12 bases between the two germline ends. This CDR3 region has 13 residues. Germline loops: CDR1 SGHRS, CDR2 YFSETQ. The CDR3 sequence is CASTLQGHTEAFF. The CDR3 DNA reads TGCGCCAGCACCTTACAGGGCCACACTGAAGCTTTCTTT.

The genes are TRBV7-8 and TRBJ2-4; the D gene is possibly TRBD1 (5 bases). In germline, CDR1 is SGHVS, CDR2 FQNEAQ. The V gene lost 2 bases and the J gene lost 1 base, with 15 bases spanning the gap. The CDR3 sequence is 17 residues long. The CDR3 sequence is CASSLQGWVAAKNIQYF. The CDR3 DNA is TGTGCCAGCAGCTTACAGGGTTGGGTGGCTGCCAAAAACATTCAGTACTTC.

This chain links TRBV10-3 with TRBJ1-1; 7 bases are shared with TRBD1. CDR3 size: 12 residues. Trimming took 4 bases from V and 11 from J; bases not matched to a gene: 7. The germline CDR1 and CDR2 sequences are ENHRY and SYGVKD. CDR3: CAISGDRVGAFF. The CDR3 nucleotides are TGTGCCATCAGTGGAGACAGGGTTGGGGCTTTCTTT.

The J gene is TRBJ1-1, the V gene TRBV28; unclear D gene. The V gene lost 6 bases and the J gene lost 7 bases, with 9 bases spanning the gap. Germline loops: CDR1 MDHEN, CDR2 SYDVKM. CDR3 length: 11 amino acids. CDR3 nucleotide sequence: TGTGCCAGCAGGTACAAAGGTGAAGCTTTCTTT. This gives the protein CASRYKGEAFF.

V and J are TRBV7-2 and TRBJ2-1; D not certain. The CDR3 is 14 amino acids. The ends were cut back, 1 base at V and 7 bases at J, with 11 bases in the middle. In germline, CDR1 is SGHTA, CDR2 FQGNSA. CDR3 in amino acids: CASSLDSGKNEQFF. CDR3 bases: TGTGCCAGCAGCTTAGATTCCGGAAAAAATGAGCAGTTCTTC.

J is TRBJ2-7 and V is TRBV7-2, with 8 bases aligning to TRBD2. The CDR3 is 16 amino acids. Germline V gene data show CDR1 as SGHTA and CDR2 as FQGNSA. V trimming: 1 base; J trimming: 3 bases; junction bases outside the gene matches: 8. The CDR3 nucleotides read TGTGCCAGCAGCTTAGGGGGTAGCGGGACTGTCTACGAGCAGTACTTC. Protein: CASSLGGSGTVYEQYF. The full variable domain, in which reference TRBV7-2 and TRBJ2-7 provide the parts outside the CDR3, is GAGVSQSPSNKVTEKGKDVELRCDPISGHTALYWYRQSLGQGLEFLIYFQGNSAPDKSGLPSDRFSAERTGGSVSTLTIQRTQQEDSAVYLCASSLGGSGTVYEQYFGPGTRLTVT.

The V call is TRBV11-3, the J call TRBJ2-7; D is possibly TRBD2 (5 bases). V was clipped by 1 base and J by 0 bases, with 7 bases between them. Per germline, CDR1 SGHNT and CDR2 YENEEA. This CDR3 region has 14 residues. The CDR3 loop reads CASSLGGSSYEQYF. The CDR3 region has the DNA TGTGCCAGCAGCTTAGGAGGGAGCTCCTACGAGCAGTACTTC.

The rearrangement joins TRBV5-4 to TRBJ1-2; no reliable D call. V shed 0 bases and J shed 8 bases, with 11 bases lying between them. CDR1 is SGHNT, CDR2 YYREEE, per germline (reference sequence). This CDR3 comprises 13 residues. CDR3 protein: CASSLGGARGYTF. The CDR3 nucleotides read TGTGCCAGCAGCTTGGGGGGAGCTAGGGGCTACACCTTC.

Here the CDR3 reads CASSTEGAGQPQHF. CDR3 in DNA: TGTGCCAGCTCAACCGAGGGGGCTGGTCAGCCCCAGCATTTT. The chain combines TRBV18 with TRBJ1-5, with TRBD1 matching over 7 bases. Germline lookup yields CDR1 KGHSH and CDR2 LQKENI. V lost 5 bases to trimming and J lost 6 bases; unmatched junction nucleotides: 7. This CDR3 has 14 amino acids.

The rearrangement links TRBV6-1 to TRBJ1-5; a weak D match, TRBD1 (5 bases). V shed 3 bases and J shed 7 bases, with 10 bases lying between them. Per the germline V gene, CDR1 is MNHNS and CDR2 is SASEGT. CDR3 length equals 13 residues. The CDR3 here is CASSDQGGQPQHF. The CDR3, as DNA: TGTGCCAGCAGTGATCAGGGTGGGCAGCCCCAGCATTTT.